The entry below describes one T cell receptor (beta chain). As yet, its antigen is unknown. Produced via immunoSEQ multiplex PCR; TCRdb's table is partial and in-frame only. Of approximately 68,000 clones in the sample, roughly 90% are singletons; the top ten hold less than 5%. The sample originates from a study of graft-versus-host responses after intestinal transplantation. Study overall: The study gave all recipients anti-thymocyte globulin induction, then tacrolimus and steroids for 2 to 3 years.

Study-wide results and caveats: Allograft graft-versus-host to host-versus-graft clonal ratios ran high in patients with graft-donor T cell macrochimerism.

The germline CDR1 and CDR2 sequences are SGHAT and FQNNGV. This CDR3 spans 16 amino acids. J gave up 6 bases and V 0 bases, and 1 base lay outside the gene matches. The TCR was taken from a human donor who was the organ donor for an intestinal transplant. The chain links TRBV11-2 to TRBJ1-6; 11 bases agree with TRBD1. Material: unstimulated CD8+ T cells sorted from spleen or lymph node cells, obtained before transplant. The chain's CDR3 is CASSLEGTGGNSPLHF. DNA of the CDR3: TGTGCCAGCAGCTTAGAAGGGACAGGGGGTAATTCACCCCTCCACTTT.